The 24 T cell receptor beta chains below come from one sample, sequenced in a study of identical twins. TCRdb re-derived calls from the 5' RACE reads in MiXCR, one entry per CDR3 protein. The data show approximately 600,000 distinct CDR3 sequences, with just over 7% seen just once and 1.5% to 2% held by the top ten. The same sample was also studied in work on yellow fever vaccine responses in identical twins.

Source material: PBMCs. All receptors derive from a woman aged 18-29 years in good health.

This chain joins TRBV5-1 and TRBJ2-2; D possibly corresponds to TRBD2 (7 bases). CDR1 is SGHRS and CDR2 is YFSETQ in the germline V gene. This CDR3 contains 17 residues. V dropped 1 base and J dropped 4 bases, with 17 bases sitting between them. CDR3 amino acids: CASSLRSQGGGTGELFF. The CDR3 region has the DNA TGCGCCAGCAGCTTGAGATCCCAGGGAGGGGGCACCGGGGAGCTGTTTTTT.

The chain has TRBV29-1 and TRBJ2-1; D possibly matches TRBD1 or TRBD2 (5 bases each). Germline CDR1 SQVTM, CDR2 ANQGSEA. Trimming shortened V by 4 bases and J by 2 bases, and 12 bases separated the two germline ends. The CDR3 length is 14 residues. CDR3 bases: TGCAGCGTTGGTCGGGACGGTCCCTACAATGAGCAGTTCTTC. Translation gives CSVGRDGPYNEQFF.

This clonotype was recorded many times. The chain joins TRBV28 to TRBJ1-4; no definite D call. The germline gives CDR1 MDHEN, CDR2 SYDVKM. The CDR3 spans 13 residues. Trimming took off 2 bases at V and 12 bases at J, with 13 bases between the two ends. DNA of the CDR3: TGTGCCAGCAGTTTAGGTCGGGTAGGCCAACTGTTTTTT. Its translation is CASSLGRVGQLFF.

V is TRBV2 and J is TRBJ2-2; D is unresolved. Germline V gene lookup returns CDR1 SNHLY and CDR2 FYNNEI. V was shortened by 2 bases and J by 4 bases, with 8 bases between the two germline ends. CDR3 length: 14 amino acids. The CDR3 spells CASSELSATGELFF. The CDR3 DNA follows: TGTGCCAGCAGTGAACTAAGCGCCACCGGGGAGCTGTTTTTT.

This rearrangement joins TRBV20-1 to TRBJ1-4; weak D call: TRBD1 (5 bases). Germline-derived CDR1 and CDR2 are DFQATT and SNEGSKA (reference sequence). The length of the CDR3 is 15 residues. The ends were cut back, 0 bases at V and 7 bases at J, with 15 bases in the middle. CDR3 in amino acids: CSARELGGGGEKLFF. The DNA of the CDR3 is TGCAGTGCTAGAGAATTGGGGGGAGGCGGTGAAAAACTGTTTTTT.

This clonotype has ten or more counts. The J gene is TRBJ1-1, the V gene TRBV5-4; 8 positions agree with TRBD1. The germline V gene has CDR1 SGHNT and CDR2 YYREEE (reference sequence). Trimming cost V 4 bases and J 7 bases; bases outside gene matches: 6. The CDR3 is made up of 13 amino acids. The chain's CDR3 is CASSKDRDSEAFF. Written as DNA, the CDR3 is TGTGCCAGCAGCAAGGACAGGGACAGTGAAGCTTTCTTT. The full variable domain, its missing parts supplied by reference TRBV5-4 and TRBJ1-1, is ETGVTQSPTHLIKTRGQQVTLRCSSQSGHNTVSWYQQALGQGPQFIFQYYREEENGRGNFPPRFSGLQFPNYSSELNVNALELDDSALYLCASSKDRDSEAFFGQGTRLTVV.

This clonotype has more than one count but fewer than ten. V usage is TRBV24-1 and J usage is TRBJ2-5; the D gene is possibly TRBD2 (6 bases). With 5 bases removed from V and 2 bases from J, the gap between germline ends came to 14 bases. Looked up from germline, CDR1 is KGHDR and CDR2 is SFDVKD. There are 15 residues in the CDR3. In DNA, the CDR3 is TGTGCCACCAGTGGCTCGAGGGGAGGACAAGAGACCCAGTACTTC. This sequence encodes CATSGSRGGQETQYF.

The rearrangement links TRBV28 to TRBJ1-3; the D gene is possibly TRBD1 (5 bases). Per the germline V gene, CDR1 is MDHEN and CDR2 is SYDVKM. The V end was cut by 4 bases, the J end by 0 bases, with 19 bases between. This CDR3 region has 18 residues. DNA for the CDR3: TGTGCCAGCAGTTCCCCAAACCGGGGGACGCTCTCTGGAAACACCATATATTTT. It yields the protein CASSSPNRGTLSGNTIYF.

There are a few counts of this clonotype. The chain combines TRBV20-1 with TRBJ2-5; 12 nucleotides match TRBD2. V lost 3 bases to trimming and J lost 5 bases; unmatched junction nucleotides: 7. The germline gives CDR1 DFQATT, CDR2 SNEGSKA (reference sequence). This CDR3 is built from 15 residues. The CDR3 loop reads CSASAPTSGRETQYF. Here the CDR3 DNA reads TGCAGTGCTAGTGCCCCTACTAGCGGGAGGGAGACCCAGTACTTC.

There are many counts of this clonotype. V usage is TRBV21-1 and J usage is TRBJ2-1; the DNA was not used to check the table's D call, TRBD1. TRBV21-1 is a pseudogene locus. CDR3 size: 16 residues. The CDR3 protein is CASSKGGPEGLNEQFF. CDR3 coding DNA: TGTGCCAGCAGCAAAGGGGGGCCTGAGGGGCTCAATGAGCAGTTCTTC.

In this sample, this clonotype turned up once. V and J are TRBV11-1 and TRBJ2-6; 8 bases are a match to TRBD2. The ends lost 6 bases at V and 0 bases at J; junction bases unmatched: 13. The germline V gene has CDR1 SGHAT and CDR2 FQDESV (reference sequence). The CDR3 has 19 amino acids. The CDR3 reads CASRTSAGGLYSGANVLTF. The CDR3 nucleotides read TGTGCCAGCAGGACTTCGGCGGGGGGACTCTACTCTGGGGCCAACGTCCTGACTTTC.

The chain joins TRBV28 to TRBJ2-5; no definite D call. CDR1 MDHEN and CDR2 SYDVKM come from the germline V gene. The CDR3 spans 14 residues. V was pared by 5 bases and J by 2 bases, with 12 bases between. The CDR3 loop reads CASSQLDGQETQYF. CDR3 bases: TGTGCCAGCAGTCAGCTCGATGGTCAAGAGACCCAGTACTTC.

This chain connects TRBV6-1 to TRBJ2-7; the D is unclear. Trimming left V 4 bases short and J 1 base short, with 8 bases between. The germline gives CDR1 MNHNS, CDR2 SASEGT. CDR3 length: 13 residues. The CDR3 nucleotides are TGTGCCAGCAGTGGAAGAGAATCCTACGAGCAGTACTTC. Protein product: CASSGRESYEQYF.

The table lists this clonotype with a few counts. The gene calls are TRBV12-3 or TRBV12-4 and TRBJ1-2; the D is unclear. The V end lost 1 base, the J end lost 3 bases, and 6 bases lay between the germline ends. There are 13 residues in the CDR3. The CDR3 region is CASSLEIYYGYTF. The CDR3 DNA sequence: TGTGCCAGCAGTTTAGAGATCTACTATGGCTACACCTTC.

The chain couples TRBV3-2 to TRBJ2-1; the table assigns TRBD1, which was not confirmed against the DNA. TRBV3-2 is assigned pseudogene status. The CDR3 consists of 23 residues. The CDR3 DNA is TGTGCCAGCAGCCAAGCCGGTCGTATGGGAGCTGGGACCGGGACATACGCCAACAATGAGCAGTTCTTC. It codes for CASSQAGRMGAGTGTYANNEQFF.

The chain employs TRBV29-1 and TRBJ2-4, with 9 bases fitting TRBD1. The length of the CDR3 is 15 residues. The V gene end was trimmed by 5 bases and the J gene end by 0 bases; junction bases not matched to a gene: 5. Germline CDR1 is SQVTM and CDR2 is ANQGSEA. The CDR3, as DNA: TGCAGCGTTCAACAGGGGGCCGGAGCCAAAAACATTCAGTACTTC. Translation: CSVQQGAGAKNIQYF.

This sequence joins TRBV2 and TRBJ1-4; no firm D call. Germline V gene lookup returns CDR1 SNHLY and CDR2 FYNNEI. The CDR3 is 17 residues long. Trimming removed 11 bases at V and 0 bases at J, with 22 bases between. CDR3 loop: CALSLNWLATTNEKLFF. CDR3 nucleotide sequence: TGTGCCCTCAGTTTAAATTGGTTGGCAACAACTAATGAAAAACTGTTTTTT.

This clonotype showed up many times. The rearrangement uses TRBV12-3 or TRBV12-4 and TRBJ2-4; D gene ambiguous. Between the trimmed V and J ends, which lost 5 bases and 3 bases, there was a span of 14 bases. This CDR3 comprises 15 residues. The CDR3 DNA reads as TGTGCCAGCAGTGCGGTTGTGGGAATCAAAAACATTCAGTACTTC. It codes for CASSAVVGIKNIQYF.

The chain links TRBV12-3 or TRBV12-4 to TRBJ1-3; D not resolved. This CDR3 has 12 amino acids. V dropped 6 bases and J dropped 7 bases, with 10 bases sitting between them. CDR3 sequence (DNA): TGTGCCAGCAGAAACCTCGGTAACACCATATATTTT. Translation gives CASRNLGNTIYF.

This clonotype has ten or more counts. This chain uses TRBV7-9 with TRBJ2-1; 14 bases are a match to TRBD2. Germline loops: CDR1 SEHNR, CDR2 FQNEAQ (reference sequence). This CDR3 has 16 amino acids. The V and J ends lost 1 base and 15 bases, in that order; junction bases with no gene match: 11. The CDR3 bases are TGTGCCAGCAGCTTAGAGGTAACCGGGACTAGCGGGAGTATGTTCTTC. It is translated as CASSLEVTGTSGSMFF.

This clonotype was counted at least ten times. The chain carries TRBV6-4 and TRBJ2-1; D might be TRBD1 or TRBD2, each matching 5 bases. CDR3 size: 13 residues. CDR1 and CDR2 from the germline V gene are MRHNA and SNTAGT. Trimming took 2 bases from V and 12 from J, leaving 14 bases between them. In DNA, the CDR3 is TGTGCCAGCAGTGACGGGGGACGACTCCCGCAGTTCTTC. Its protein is CASSDGGRLPQFF.

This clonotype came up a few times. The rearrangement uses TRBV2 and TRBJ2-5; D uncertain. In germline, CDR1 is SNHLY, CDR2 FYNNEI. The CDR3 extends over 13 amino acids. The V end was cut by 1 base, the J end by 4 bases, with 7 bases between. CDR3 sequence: CASSEETAETQYF. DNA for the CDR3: TGTGCCAGCAGTGAAGAGACCGCAGAGACCCAGTACTTC.

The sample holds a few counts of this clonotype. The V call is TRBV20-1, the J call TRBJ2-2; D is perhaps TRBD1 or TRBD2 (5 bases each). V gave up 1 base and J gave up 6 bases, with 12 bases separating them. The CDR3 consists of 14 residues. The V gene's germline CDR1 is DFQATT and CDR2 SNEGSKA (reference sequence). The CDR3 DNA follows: TGCAGTGCTAGAGGGGGGACCCACGCCGGGGAGCTGTTTTTT. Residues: CSARGGTHAGELFF.

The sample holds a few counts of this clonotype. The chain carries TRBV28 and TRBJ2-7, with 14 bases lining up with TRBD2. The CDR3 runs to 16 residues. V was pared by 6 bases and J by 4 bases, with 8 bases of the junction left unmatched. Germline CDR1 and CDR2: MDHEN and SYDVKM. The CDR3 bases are TGTGCCAGCAGCCCGAGGGGACTAGCGGGAGTTTACGAGCAGTACTTC. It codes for CASSPRGLAGVYEQYF.